This TCR beta chain was sequenced during a study of T cells after yellow fever vaccination. Turning to the study itself: Preparation of the low-cell-number fractions used SMART-Seq v4 Ultra Low Input. Whole-study findings and limits: The secondary response was weaker, and its peak arrived faster, on day 5 versus 15. Re-detected after boosting: most primary clones, about 96% of CD4 and 80% to 90% of CD8.

The germline gives CDR1 MRHNA, CDR2 SNTAGT. This CDR3 is 13 amino acids long. Trimming shortened V by 6 bases and J by 7 bases, and 14 bases separated the two germline ends. This clonotype has at least ten counts. The target antigen is unknown. MiXCR, run by TCRdb on the 5' RACE reads, gives a single entry per CDR3 protein. The sample records 200,000 to 300,000 distinct CDR3 sequences, roughly 13% being singletons. This clonotype was obtained from a man aged 30 to 45 who received the YFV17D yellow fever vaccine. The source material was CD4+ T cells sorted from PBMCs, sampled 45 days after the yellow fever booster vaccination. J is TRBJ2-3 and V is TRBV6-4; the D gene could be TRBD1 or TRBD2 (5 bases each). CDR3: CASRRDAGHTQYF. CDR3 DNA sequence: TGTGCCAGCAGACGGGACGCAGGCCATACGCAGTATTTT.